Below are 9 T cell receptor beta chains sequenced from a single sample in a study of T cells expressing NK-cell markers. TCRdb re-called the 5' RACE reads and catalogs CDR3 proteins one per entry, DNA excluded. The table lists about 460,000 distinct CDR3 sequences. The specimen was blood T cells: a sorted CD56 or NKG2C T cell subset, CD4+ or CD8+ T cells, or bulk PBMC T cells (not recorded which). Receptors were obtained from a woman in her forties or fifties in good health.

The gene calls are TRBV13 and TRBJ2-5; TCRdb calls TRBD1, which cannot be checked without DNA. Germline V gives CDR1 PRHDT, CDR2 FYEKMQ (reference sequence). The CDR3 consists of 17 residues. CDR3 residues: CASSFRQGASGRETQYF.

The chain uses TRBV3-1 and TRBJ1-6; TCRdb's D gene call, TRBD1, goes unchecked for lack of DNA. The CDR3 loop spans 14 amino acids. Germline V gene lookup returns CDR1 LGHDT and CDR2 YNNKEL (reference sequence). The CDR3 sequence is CASSQEGAGPPLHF.

J is TRBJ2-1 and V is TRBV5-5. The CDR3 contains 16 residues. Germline V CDR1 and CDR2: SGHKS, YYEKEE (reference sequence). The CDR3 sequence: CASSQRLLEIYNEQFF.

CDR3: CASRPDLQETQYF. V usage is TRBV6-5 and J usage is TRBJ2-5. The CDR3 has 13 residues. CDR1 is MNHEY and CDR2 is SVGAGI in the germline V gene.

This chain connects TRBV27 to TRBJ1-5; TCRdb names TRBD1, which stays unverified in the absence of DNA. Per germline, CDR1 MNHEY and CDR2 SMNVEV (reference sequence). The CDR3 has 16 amino acids. CDR3 amino acids: CASSLSPTGGNQPQHF.

This chain uses TRBV7-8 with TRBJ2-2; with no DNA, the TCRdb D assignment of TRBD1 cannot be verified. CDR1 and CDR2 (germline): SGHVS, FQNEAQ. The CDR3 totals 13 residues. The chain's CDR3 is CANIIQGAGELFF.

The chain links TRBV11-2 to TRBJ1-4; TCRdb indicates TRBD1, and absent DNA this call remains unverified. Germline V gene sequence: CDR1 SGHAT, CDR2 FQNNGV. This CDR3 spans 14 amino acids. The CDR3 spells CASSLMTGPEKLFF.

The chain recombines TRBV6-5 with TRBJ2-1; the D call of TRBD1 rests on TCRdb alone, since no DNA is present to check it. The CDR3 is made up of 12 amino acids. Germline V gene data show CDR1 as MNHEY and CDR2 as SVGAGI. This chain's CDR3 is CASGRVYNEQFF.

This CDR3 reads CASSPKYGTVSDTQYF. This chain connects TRBV7-9 to TRBJ2-3; TCRdb names TRBD1, which stays unverified in the absence of DNA. This CDR3 region has 16 residues. Germline loops: CDR1 SEHNR, CDR2 FQNEAQ (reference sequence).